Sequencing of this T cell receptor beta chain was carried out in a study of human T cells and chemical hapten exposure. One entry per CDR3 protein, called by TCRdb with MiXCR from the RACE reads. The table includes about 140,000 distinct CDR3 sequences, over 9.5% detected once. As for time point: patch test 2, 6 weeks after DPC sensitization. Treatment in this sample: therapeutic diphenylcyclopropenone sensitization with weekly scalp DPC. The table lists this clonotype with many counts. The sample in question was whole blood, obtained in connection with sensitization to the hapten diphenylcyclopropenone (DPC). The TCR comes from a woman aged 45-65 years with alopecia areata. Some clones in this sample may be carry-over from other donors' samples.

The CDR3 coding sequence is TGCAGCGTCTGGACAGGGCCAGCCAAAAACATTCAGTACTTC. Residues: CSVWTGPAKNIQYF. This chain uses TRBV29-1 with TRBJ2-4; TRBD1 matches at 8 bases. The CDR3 loop spans 14 amino acids. Germline CDR1 SQVTM, CDR2 ANQGSEA. The V gene end was trimmed by 6 bases and the J gene end by 0 bases; junction bases not matched to a gene: 4. Supplemented by reference TRBV29-1 and TRBJ2-4, the full variable domain reads SAVISQKPSRDICQRGTSLTIQCQVDSQVTMMFWYRQQPGQSLTLIATANQGSEATYESGFVIDKFPISRPNLTFSTLTVSNMSPEDSSIYLCSVWTGPAKNIQYFGAGTRLSVL.